These 16 T cell receptor beta chains were sequenced from one sample in a study of blood T cells in healthy people across ages. Then a second PCR, running about 6 to 12 cycles, was carried out with a sample-barcoded 5' primer and a J-beta primer mix. Each CDR3 protein is one row after TCRdb ran MiXCR on the 5' RACE reads. The sample consists of about 830,000 distinct CDR3 sequences, 58% of them appearing once. Sequenced: blood. The receptors originated from a man aged 30 to 39 in good health.

The chain carries TRBV10-3 and TRBJ2-2; 7 bases match TRBD1. Germline CDR1 ENHRY, CDR2 SYGVKD. Germline trimming cut 6 bases from V and 1 base from J; bases unmatched to any gene: 2. The CDR3 has 14 residues. CDR3 amino acids: CAIRRTGNTGELFF. CDR3 DNA sequence: TGTGCCATCAGAAGGACAGGGAACACCGGGGAGCTGTTTTTT.

In regard to this clonotype: A junction boundary mismatches the germline segment, possibly from a read error. CDR3 coding DNA: TGCAGCGCCCTGCCCAGCTCTGGGGCCAGCGTCCTGACTTTC. Translation: CSALPSSGASVLTF. The chain has TRBV29-1 and TRBJ2-6; tentative D call: TRBD1 (5 bases). From germline, CDR1 is SQVTM and CDR2 ANQGSEA. The CDR3 spans 14 residues.

The J gene is TRBJ1-4, the V gene TRBV2; D gene unclear. V was shortened by 2 bases and J by 0 bases, with 7 bases between the two germline ends. The length of the CDR3 is 15 residues. From germline, CDR1 is SNHLY and CDR2 FYNNEI. CDR3 sequence: CASSESSATNEKLFF. The CDR3 DNA follows: TGTGCCAGCAGTGAAAGTAGTGCAACTAATGAAAAACTGTTTTTT.

This clonotype was detected once. The CDR3 DNA sequence: TGCAGTGCTATTCCTAGCTCCAGCTACAATGAGCAGTACTTC. Translated, it gives CSAIPSSSYNEQYF. The V and J genes are TRBV20-1 and TRBJ2-7; D is possibly TRBD2 (5 bases). Germline values: CDR1 DFQATT, CDR2 SNEGSKA (reference sequence). The CDR3 sequence is 14 residues long. The germline V and J ends were trimmed by 4 bases and 7 bases, with 20 bases remaining between them.

The chain uses TRBV5-1 and TRBJ2-4; tentative D call: TRBD2 (7 bases). The end of the DNA fits TRBJ2-5 better, so the J call may be wrong. The germline V gene encodes CDR1 SGHRS and CDR2 YFSETQ. There are 15 residues in the CDR3. The CDR3 DNA reads as TGCGCCAGCAGCAGGGGGACTACCGTCCAAGAGACCCAGTACTTC. This encodes CASSRGTTVQETQYF.

This clonotype has only a few counts. The chain has TRBV7-9 and TRBJ2-7; 7 bases are a match to TRBD2. With 5 bases clipped from V and 2 bases from J, the junction kept 9 bases outside the gene matches. Germline V CDR1 and CDR2: SEHNR, FQNEAQ (reference sequence). This CDR3 contains 15 residues. In nucleotides, the CDR3 is TGTGCCAGCAGCGGCGGGACTACCTTTACCTACGAGCAGTACTTC. This codes for CASSGGTTFTYEQYF.

This clonotype has a handful of counts. V and J are TRBV3-1 and TRBJ2-4; 7 bases are a match to TRBD2. Germline loops: CDR1 LGHDT, CDR2 YNNKEL (reference sequence). The J segment lost 3 bases and the V segment lost 1 base, leaving 6 bases of the junction unmatched. CDR3 size: 16 residues. CDR3 amino acids: CASSQVTGGIKNIQYF. DNA for the CDR3: TGTGCCAGCAGCCAAGTGACGGGAGGAATCAAAAACATTCAGTACTTC.

The chain links TRBV20-1 to TRBJ1-1; D not certain. V was pared by 6 bases and J by 11 bases, with 13 bases between. Germline V gene sequence: CDR1 DFQATT, CDR2 SNEGSKA (reference sequence). This CDR3 spans 10 amino acids. CDR3 coding DNA: TGCAGTGCGATCGATGAGGCGGCTTTCTTT. This sequence encodes CSAIDEAAFF.

This clonotype was seen only a few times. The chain combines TRBV27 with TRBJ2-7, with TRBD2 matching over 10 bases. CDR1 and CDR2 from the germline V gene are MNHEY and SMNVEV (reference sequence). This CDR3 comprises 15 residues. Losses at the gene ends were 3 bases for V and 4 bases for J; bases not matched to a gene: 6. CDR3 loop: CASSLRLAGEYEQYF. DNA of the CDR3: TGTGCCAGCAGTTTGCGCCTAGCGGGAGAGTACGAGCAGTACTTC.

The rearrangement uses TRBV29-1 and TRBJ2-4, with TRBD2 identical over 7 bases. The DNA end favors TRBJ2-5, so the J call may be wrong. Germline CDR1 is SQVTM and CDR2 is ANQGSEA. This CDR3 has 12 residues. The CDR3 coding sequence is TGCAGCGTTGGAAGCGGGAAAGAGACCCAGTACTTC. This translates into CSVGSGKETQYF.

The rearrangement links TRBV7-2 to TRBJ2-1; weak D call: TRBD1 (7 bases). V gave up 0 bases and J gave up 4 bases, with 16 bases separating them. The germline CDR1 and CDR2 sequences are SGHTA and FQGNSA. The CDR3 is 17 amino acids. CDR3 residues: CASSLAAGGGRYNEQFF. The CDR3 DNA reads as TGTGCCAGCAGCTTAGCGGCAGGGGGAGGACGATACAATGAGCAGTTCTTC.

J is TRBJ1-5 and V is TRBV20-1; 9 nucleotides match TRBD1. The length of the CDR3 is 13 residues. Germline V lookup: CDR1 DFQATT, CDR2 SNEGSKA (reference sequence). V trimming: 5 bases; J trimming: 6 bases; junction bases outside the gene matches: 5. CDR3 DNA: TGCAGTGCTGGGACAGGGAACGGTCAGCCCCAGCATTTT. It codes for CSAGTGNGQPQHF.

CDR3 sequence reads: CATSRDTQAYEQYF. As DNA, the CDR3 is TGTGCCACCAGCCGCGACACCCAAGCCTACGAGCAGTACTTC. The V gene is TRBV15, the J gene TRBJ2-7; D remains unclear. The CDR3 length is 14 residues. With 5 bases removed from V and 2 bases from J, the gap between germline ends came to 13 bases. Germline V gene lookup returns CDR1 LNHNV and CDR2 YYDKDF (reference sequence).

This sequence joins TRBV27 and TRBJ1-2; D unresolved. V was trimmed by 3 bases and J by 4 bases, leaving 15 bases between them. Germline loops: CDR1 MNHEY, CDR2 SMNVEV (reference sequence). This CDR3 is 15 amino acids long. CDR3: CASSFRTAPTYGYTF. DNA of the CDR3: TGTGCCAGCAGTTTCAGGACGGCCCCAACCTATGGCTACACCTTC.

The V gene is TRBV3-1, the J gene TRBJ2-4, with D possibly TRBD2 on 5 matching bases. The DNA end lines up better with TRBJ2-5; the J call may be wrong. The V gene's germline CDR1 is LGHDT and CDR2 YNNKEL (reference sequence). This CDR3 is 17 amino acids long. For the CDR3, the DNA is TGTGCCAGCAGCCAAGATCAACAGAAGGGAGTGCAAGAGACCCAGTACTTC. It translates to CASSQDQQKGVQETQYF.

The V call is TRBV9, the J call TRBJ2-3, with D hard to call. Germline CDR1 SGDLS, CDR2 YYNGEE. Trimming shortened V by 3 bases and J by 3 bases, and 17 bases separated the two germline ends. This CDR3 spans 16 amino acids. The chain's CDR3 is CASSADLLTPTDTQYF. The CDR3 nucleotides read TGTGCCAGCAGCGCCGATCTCCTAACTCCTACAGATACGCAGTATTTT.